The 9 T cell receptor beta chains given below trace back to one sample, sequenced in a study of cytomegalovirus exposure and HLA in healthy donors. PCR used 60 Vbeta primers and 13 Jbeta primers. TCRdb keeps only in-frame clones here, not all; method: immunoSEQ multiplex PCR. The sample holds approximately 280,000 clones, roughly 85% seen once. Sequenced sample: PBMCs. Source of these receptors: a man in his forties or fifties in good health and CMV-seropositive.

The gene calls are TRBV7-9 and TRBJ2-5; possibly TRBD1 for D (5 bases). The germline V gene encodes CDR1 SEHNR and CDR2 FQNEAQ (reference sequence). CDR3 length: 13 residues. V was clipped by 3 bases and J by 5 bases, with 10 bases between them. The CDR3 spells CASSFRERETQYF. In DNA form, the CDR3 reads TGTGCCAGCAGCTTCAGGGAAAGGGAGACCCAGTACTTC.

The rearrangement links TRBV5-1 to TRBJ2-7, with 11 bases aligning to TRBD2. Trimming at V came to 4 bases and at J to 4 bases, leaving 10 bases not matched to a gene. This CDR3 contains 16 residues. Per the germline V gene, CDR1 is SGHRS and CDR2 is YFSETQ. DNA of the CDR3: TGCGCCAGCAGCCGGCGGCTAGCGGGAGGCGGGTACGAGCAGTACTTC. It specifies CASSRRLAGGGYEQYF.

The chain employs TRBV11-2 and TRBJ2-7; maybe TRBD2 (5 bases). The CDR3 covers 15 residues. Trimming took 6 bases from V and 4 from J, leaving 19 bases between them. Germline V gene lookup returns CDR1 SGHAT and CDR2 FQNNGV. The CDR3 DNA follows: TGTGCCAGCAGGGCCCCCCGGACTCTGATTTACGAGCAGTACTTC. Translated, it gives CASRAPRTLIYEQYF.

V is TRBV9 and J is TRBJ2-1, with a weak D call TRBD2 (5 bases). The CDR3 has 15 residues. CDR1 is SGDLS and CDR2 is YYNGEE in the germline V gene. The germline V and J ends were trimmed by 0 bases and 7 bases, with 14 bases remaining between them. CDR3 coding DNA: TGTGCCAGCAGCGTAGGACGGAGCTCGGGGAATGAGCAGTTCTTC. This gives the protein CASSVGRSSGNEQFF.

This clone was seen only once. The rearrangement links TRBV10-3 to TRBJ2-7, with 14 bases matching TRBD2. Germline CDR1 ENHRY, CDR2 SYGVKD. J was trimmed by 4 bases and V by 9 bases; bases with no gene match: 2. CDR3 length equals 13 residues. CDR3 region: CAMGTSGGYEQYF. The CDR3 DNA sequence: TGTGCCATGGGGACTAGCGGGGGATACGAGCAGTACTTC.

J is TRBJ1-5 and V is TRBV29-1; TRBD1 agrees at 7 bases. Germline V gene data show CDR1 as SQVTM and CDR2 as ANQGSEA. J lost 7 bases, V lost 5 bases, and 11 bases had no gene match. This CDR3 is built from 14 residues. This CDR3 reads CSVLEGGVGQPQHF. The CDR3 nucleotides read TGCAGCGTTTTAGAAGGGGGCGTAGGGCAGCCCCAGCATTTT.

The rearrangement uses TRBV5-4 and TRBJ2-2; TRBD1 aligns across 10 bases. Germline V gene data show CDR1 as SGHNT and CDR2 as YYREEE (reference sequence). The CDR3 is 14 amino acids. J was trimmed by 7 bases and V by 4 bases; bases with no gene match: 4. The CDR3 loop is CASSQDRGNGELFF. The CDR3 nucleotides are TGTGCCAGCAGCCAGGACAGGGGGAACGGGGAGCTGTTTTTT.

This clone showed up just once. V gene TRBV29-1 combines with J gene TRBJ1-1; TRBD1 aligns across 10 bases. The length of the CDR3 is 16 residues. The V segment lost 7 bases and the J segment 6 bases; nucleotides outside the gene matches: 17. In germline, CDR1 is SQVTM, CDR2 ANQGSEA. CDR3 in amino acids: CSAYSPTGTGVAEAFF. In DNA, the CDR3 is TGCAGCGCGTATTCCCCAACGGGGACAGGGGTCGCTGAAGCTTTCTTT.

The CDR3 nucleotides read TGTGCCAGCAGCTCGCGGGAAGGCTATGGCTACACCTTC. It codes for CASSSREGYGYTF. This chain connects TRBV7-8 to TRBJ1-2; D remains unclear. The germline V and J ends were trimmed by 4 bases and 4 bases, with 10 bases remaining between them. From germline, CDR1 is SGHVS and CDR2 FQNEAQ. The length of the CDR3 is 13 residues.